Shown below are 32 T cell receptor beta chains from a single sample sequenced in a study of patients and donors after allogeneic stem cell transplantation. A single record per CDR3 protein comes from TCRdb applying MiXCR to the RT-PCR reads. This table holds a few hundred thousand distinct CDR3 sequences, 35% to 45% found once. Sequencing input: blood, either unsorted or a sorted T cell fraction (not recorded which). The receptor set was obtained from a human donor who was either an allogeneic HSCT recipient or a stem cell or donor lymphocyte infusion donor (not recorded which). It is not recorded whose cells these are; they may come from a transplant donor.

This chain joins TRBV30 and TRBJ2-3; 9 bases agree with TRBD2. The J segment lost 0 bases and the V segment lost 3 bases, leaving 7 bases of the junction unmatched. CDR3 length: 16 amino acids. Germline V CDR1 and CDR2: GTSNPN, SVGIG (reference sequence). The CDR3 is CAWSLAGQTSTDTQYF. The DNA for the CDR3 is TGTGCCTGGAGCCTAGCGGGGCAAACTAGCACAGATACGCAGTATTTT. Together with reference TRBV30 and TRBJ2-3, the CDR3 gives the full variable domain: SQTIHQWPATLVQPVGSPLSLECTVEGTSNPNLYWYRQAAGRGLQLLFYSVGIGQISSEVPQNLSASRPQDRQFILSSKKLLLSDSGFYLCAWSLAGQTSTDTQYFGPGTRLTVL.

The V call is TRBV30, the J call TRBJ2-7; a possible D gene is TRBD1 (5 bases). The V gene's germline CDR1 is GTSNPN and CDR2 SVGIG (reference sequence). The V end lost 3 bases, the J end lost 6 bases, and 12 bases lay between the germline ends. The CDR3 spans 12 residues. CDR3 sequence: CAWRTQGVEQYF. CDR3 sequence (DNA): TGTGCCTGGAGGACTCAGGGTGTCGAGCAGTACTTC.

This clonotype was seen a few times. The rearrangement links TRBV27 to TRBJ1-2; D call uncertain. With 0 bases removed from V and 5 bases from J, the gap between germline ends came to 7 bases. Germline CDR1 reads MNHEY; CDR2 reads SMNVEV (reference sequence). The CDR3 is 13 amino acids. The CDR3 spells CASSLSSLYGYTF. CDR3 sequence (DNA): TGTGCCAGCAGTTTATCCAGCCTTTATGGCTACACCTTC.

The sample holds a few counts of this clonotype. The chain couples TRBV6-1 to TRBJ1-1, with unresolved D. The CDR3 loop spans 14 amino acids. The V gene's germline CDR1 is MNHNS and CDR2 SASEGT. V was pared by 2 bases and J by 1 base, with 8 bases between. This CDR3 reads CASSEMRWNTEAFF. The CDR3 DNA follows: TGTGCCAGCAGTGAAATGAGGTGGAACACTGAAGCTTTCTTT.

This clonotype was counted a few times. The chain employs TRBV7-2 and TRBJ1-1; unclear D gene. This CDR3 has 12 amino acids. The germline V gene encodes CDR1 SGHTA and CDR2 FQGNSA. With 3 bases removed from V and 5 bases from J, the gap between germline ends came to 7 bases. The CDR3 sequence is CASSFKGTEAFF. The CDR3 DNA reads TGTGCCAGCAGCTTCAAAGGAACTGAAGCTTTCTTT.

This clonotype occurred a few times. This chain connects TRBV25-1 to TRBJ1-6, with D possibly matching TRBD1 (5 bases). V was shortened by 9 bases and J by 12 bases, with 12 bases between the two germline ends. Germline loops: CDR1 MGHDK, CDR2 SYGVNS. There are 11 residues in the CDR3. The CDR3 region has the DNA TGTGCCAGTGCGGGGGTCGGACCCCTCCACTTT. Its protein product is CASAGVGPLHF.

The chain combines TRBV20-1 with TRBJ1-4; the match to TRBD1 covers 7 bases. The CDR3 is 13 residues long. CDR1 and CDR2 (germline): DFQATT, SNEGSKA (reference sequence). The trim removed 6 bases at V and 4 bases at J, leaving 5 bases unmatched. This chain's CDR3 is CSARQGLNEKLFF. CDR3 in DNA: TGCAGTGCCAGACAGGGTCTTAATGAAAAACTGTTTTTT.

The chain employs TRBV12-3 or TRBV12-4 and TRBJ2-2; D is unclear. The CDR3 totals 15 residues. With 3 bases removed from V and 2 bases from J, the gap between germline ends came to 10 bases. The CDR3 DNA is TGTGCCAGCAGTTTCAGAACGGGTAACACCGGGGAGCTGTTTTTT. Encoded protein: CASSFRTGNTGELFF.

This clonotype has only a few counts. In DNA form, the CDR3 reads TGTGCCACCAGCAGGGCCGGGACTAGATACAGCACAGATACGCAGTATTTT. This encodes CATSRAGTRYSTDTQYF. This rearrangement joins TRBV15 to TRBJ2-3, with 8 bases that match TRBD2. The CDR3 spans 17 residues. Trimming at V came to 3 bases and at J to 0 bases, leaving 8 bases not matched to a gene. Germline CDR1 is LNHNV and CDR2 is YYDKDF (reference sequence). Looking up the rest from reference TRBV15 and TRBJ2-3 gives the full variable domain: DAMVIQNPRYQVTQFGKPVTLSCSQTLNHNVMYWYQQKSSQAPKLLFHYYDKDFNNEADTPDNFQSRRPNTSFCFLDIRSPGLGDTAMYLCATSRAGTRYSTDTQYFGPGTRLTVL.

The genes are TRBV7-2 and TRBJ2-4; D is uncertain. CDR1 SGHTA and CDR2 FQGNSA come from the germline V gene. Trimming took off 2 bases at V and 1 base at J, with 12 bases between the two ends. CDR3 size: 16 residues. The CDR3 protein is CASSLYEGFAKNIQYF. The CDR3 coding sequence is TGTGCCAGCAGCTTATACGAAGGTTTTGCCAAAAACATTCAGTACTTC.

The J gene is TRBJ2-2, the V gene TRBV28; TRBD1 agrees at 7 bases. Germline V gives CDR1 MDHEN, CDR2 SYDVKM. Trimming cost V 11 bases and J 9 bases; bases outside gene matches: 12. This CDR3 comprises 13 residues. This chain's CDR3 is CAGSGTAPRELFF. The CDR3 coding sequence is TGTGCCGGCTCGGGGACAGCGCCCCGGGAGCTGTTTTTT. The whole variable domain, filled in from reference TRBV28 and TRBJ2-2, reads DVKVTQSSRYLVKRTGEKVFLECVQDMDHENMFWYRQDPGLGLRLIYFSYDVKMKEKGDIPEGYSVSREKKERFSLILESASTNQTSMYLCAGSGTAPRELFFGEGSRLTVL.

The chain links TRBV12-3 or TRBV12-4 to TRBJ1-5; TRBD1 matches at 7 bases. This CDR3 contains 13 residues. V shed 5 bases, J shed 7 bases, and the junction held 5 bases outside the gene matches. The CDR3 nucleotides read TGTGCCAGCAGTACGGACAGGATGCAGCCCCAGCATTTT. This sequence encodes CASSTDRMQPQHF.

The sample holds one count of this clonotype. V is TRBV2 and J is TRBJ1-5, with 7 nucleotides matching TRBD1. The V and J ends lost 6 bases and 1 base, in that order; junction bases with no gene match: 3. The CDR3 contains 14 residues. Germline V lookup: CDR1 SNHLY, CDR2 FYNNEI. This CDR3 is CASRGGLSNQPQHF. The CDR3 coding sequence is TGTGCCAGCAGAGGGGGCTTAAGCAATCAGCCCCAGCATTTT.

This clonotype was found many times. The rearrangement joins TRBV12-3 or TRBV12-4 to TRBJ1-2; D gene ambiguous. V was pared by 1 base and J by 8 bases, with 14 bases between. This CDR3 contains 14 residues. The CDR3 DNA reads TGTGCCAGCAGTTTAGGGGCGGGTGTCTACGGCTACACCTTC. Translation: CASSLGAGVYGYTF.

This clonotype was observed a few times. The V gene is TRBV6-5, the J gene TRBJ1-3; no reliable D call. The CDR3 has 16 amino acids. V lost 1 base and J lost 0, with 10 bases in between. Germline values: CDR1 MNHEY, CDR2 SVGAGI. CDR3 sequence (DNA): TGTGCCAGCAGTTACTATCGACCTAGCTCTGGAAACACCATATATTTT. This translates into CASSYYRPSSGNTIYF.

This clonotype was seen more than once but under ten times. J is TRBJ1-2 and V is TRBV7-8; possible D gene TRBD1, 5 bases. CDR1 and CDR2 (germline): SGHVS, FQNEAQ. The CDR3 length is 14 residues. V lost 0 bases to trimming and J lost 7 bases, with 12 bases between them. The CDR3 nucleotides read TGTGCCAGCAGCTTAGCGGCGGGGGGAAGTGGCTACACCTTC. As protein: CASSLAAGGSGYTF.

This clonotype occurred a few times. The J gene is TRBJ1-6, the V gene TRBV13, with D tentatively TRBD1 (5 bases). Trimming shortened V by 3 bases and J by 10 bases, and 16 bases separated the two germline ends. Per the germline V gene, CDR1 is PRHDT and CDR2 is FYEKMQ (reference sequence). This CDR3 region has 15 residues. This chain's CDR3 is CASSFGRQGRSPLHF. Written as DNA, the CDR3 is TGTGCCAGCAGCTTTGGGAGGCAGGGCCGCTCACCCCTCCACTTT. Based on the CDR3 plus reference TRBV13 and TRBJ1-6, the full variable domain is AAGVIQSPRHLIKEKRETATLKCYPIPRHDTVYWYQQGPGQDPQFLISFYEKMQSDKGSIPDRFSAQQFSDYHSELNMSSLELGDSALYFCASSFGRQGRSPLHFGNGTRLTVT.

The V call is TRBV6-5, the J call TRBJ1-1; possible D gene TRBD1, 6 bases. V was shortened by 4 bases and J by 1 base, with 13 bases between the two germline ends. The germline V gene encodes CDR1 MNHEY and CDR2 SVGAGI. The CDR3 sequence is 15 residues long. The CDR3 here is CASSSSGGQNTEAFF. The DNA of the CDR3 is TGTGCCAGCAGTTCCTCGGGGGGACAGAACACTGAAGCTTTCTTT.

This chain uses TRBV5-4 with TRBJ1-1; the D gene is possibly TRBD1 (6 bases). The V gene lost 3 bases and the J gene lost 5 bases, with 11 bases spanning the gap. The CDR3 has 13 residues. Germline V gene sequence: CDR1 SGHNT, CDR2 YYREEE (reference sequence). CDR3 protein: CASSSQGWTEAFF. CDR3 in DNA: TGTGCCAGCAGCTCACAGGGTTGGACTGAAGCTTTCTTT.

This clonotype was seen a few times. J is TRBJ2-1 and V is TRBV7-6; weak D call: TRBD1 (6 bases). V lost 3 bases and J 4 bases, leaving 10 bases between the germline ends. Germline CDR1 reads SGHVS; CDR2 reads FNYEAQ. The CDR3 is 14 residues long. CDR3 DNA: TGTGCCAGCAGCTTCCTCGACAGGTACAATGAGCAGTTCTTC. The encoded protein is CASSFLDRYNEQFF.

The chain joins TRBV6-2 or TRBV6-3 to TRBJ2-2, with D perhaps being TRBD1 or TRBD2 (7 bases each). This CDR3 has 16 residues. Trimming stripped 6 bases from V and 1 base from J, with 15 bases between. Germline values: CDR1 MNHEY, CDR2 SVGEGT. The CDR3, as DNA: TGTGCCAGCAGCCACAGGGGACTACAGAACACCGGGGAGCTGTTTTTT. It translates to CASSHRGLQNTGELFF.

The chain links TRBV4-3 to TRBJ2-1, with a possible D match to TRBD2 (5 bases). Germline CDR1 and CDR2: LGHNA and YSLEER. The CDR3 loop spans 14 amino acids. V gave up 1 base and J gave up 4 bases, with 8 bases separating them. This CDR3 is CASSQGGKYNEQFF. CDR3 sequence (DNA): TGCGCCAGCAGCCAAGGAGGGAAGTACAATGAGCAGTTCTTC.

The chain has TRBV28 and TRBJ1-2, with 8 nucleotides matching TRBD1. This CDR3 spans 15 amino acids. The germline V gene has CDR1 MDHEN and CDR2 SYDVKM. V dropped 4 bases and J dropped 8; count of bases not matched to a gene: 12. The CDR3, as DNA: TGTGCCAGCAGTTCCGTCGGACAGGGTCTATGGGGCTACACCTTC. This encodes CASSSVGQGLWGYTF.

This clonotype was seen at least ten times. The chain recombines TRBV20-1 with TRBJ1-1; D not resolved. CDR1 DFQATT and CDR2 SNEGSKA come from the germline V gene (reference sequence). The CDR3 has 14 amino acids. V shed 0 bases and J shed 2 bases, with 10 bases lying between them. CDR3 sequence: CSAREGGVNTEAFF. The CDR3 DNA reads TGCAGTGCTAGAGAAGGCGGGGTTAACACTGAAGCTTTCTTT.

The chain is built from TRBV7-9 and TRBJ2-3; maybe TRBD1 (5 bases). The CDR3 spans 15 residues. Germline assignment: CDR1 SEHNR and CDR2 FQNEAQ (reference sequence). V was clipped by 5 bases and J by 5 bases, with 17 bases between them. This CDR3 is CASSPWTSQGDTQYF. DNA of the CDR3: TGTGCCAGCAGCCCCTGGACCTCCCAGGGAGATACGCAGTATTTT.

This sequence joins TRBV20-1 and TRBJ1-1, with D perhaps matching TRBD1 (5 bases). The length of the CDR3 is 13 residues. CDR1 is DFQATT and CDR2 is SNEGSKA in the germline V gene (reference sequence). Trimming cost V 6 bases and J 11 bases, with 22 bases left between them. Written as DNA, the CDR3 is TGCAGTGCCAAGGACACCCCTGGGATTCAGGCTTTCTTT. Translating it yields CSAKDTPGIQAFF.

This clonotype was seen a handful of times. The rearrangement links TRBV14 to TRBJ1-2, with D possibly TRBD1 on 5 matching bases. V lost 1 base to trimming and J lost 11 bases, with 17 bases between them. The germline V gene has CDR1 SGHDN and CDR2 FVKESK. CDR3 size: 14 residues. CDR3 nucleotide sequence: TGTGCCAGCAGCCAAGCTGCGGGGCGACACAGGTACACCTTC. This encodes CASSQAAGRHRYTF.

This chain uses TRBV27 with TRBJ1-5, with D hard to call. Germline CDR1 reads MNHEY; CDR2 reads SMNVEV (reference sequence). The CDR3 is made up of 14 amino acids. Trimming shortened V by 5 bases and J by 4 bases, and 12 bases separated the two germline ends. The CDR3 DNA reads TGTGCCAGCAGTCCCAATCAAGGGAATCAGCCCCAGCATTTT. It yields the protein CASSPNQGNQPQHF.

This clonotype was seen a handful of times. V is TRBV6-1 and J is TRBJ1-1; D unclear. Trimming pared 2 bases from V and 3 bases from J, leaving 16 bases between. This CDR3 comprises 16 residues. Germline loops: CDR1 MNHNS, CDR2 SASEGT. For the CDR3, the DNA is TGTGCCAGCAGTGAACTACTAGGGATTAGCCACACTGAAGCTTTCTTT. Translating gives CASSELLGISHTEAFF.

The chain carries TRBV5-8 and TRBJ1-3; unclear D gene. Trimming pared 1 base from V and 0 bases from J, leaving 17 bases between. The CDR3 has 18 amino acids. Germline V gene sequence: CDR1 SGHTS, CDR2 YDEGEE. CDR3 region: CASSLPELASYSGNTIYF. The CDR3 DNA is TGTGCCAGCAGCTTGCCAGAGCTCGCCTCTTACTCTGGAAACACCATATATTTT.

The CDR3 loop reads CASSQKQGKNTEAFF. The CDR3 nucleotides are TGTGCCAGCAGCCAAAAGCAGGGGAAGAACACTGAAGCTTTCTTT. The chain uses TRBV7-9 and TRBJ1-1, with D perhaps matching TRBD1 (6 bases). The V end was cut by 5 bases, the J end by 1 base, with 14 bases between. CDR1 is SEHNR, CDR2 FQNEAQ, per germline (reference sequence). This CDR3 contains 15 residues.

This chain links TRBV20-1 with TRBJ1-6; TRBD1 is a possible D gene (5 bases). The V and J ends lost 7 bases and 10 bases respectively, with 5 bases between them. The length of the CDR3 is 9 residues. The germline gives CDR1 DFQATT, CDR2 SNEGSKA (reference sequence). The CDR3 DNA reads TGCAGTGGGGGCTCACCCCTCCACTTT. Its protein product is CSGGSPLHF.